A single sample gave rise to the 5 T cell receptor beta chains below, sequenced in a study of Graves' ophthalmopathy and Graves' hyperthyroidism. CDR3 regions of TCR beta were amplified from RNA transcripts. Following a first-round RT-PCR that used HTBI primers, a second-round multiplex PCR was carried out. TCRdb processed the multiplex PCR reads anew with MiXCR; each CDR3 protein has one entry. The repertoire holds 650,000 to 900,000 distinct CDR3 sequences, with 40% as singletons. Sequenced input: peripheral blood. The source of these receptors is an adult man with Graves' ophthalmopathy.

This chain joins TRBV11-2 and TRBJ1-4; TRBD1 is a possible D gene (6 bases). With 3 bases removed from V and 5 bases from J, the gap between germline ends came to 13 bases. The CDR3 consists of 15 residues. Per germline, CDR1 SGHAT and CDR2 FQNNGV. CDR3 DNA sequence: TGTGCCAGCAGCTTTGGGGACACCGGAAATGAAAAACTGTTTTTT. Its translation is CASSFGDTGNEKLFF.

Ten or more counts support this clonotype. The rearrangement joins TRBV2 to TRBJ1-6; D not certain. This CDR3 is built from 13 residues. The germline V and J ends were trimmed by 5 bases and 7 bases, with 9 bases remaining between them. Per the germline V gene, CDR1 is SNHLY and CDR2 is FYNNEI. CDR3 in DNA: TGTGCCAGCAGTCGACTGTCAAATTCACCCCTCCACTTT. Protein: CASSRLSNSPLHF.

This clonotype was seen just once. One junction end does not reproduce the germline sequence, and a read error may be involved. The V and J genes are TRBV2 and TRBJ2-7; the match to TRBD2 covers 8 bases. Germline assignment: CDR1 SNHLY and CDR2 FYNNEI. This CDR3 is built from 14 residues. The CDR3 coding sequence is TGTGCCAGCAGAATAGCGGGATTGTCCTCCGAGCAGTACTTC. It encodes CASRIAGLSSEQYF. The whole variable domain, remainder taken from reference TRBV2 and TRBJ2-7, is EPEVTQTPSHQVTQMGQEVILRCVPISNHLYFYWYRQILGQKVEFLVSFYNNEISEKSEIFDDQFSVERPDGSNFTLKIRSTKLEDSAMYFCASRIAGLSSEQYFGPGTRLTVT.

This clonotype was counted between two and nine times. The chain is built from TRBV29-1 and TRBJ2-2, with 8 positions matching TRBD1. The CDR3 runs 13 residues. Looked up from germline, CDR1 is SQVTM and CDR2 is ANQGSEA. V trimming: 6 bases; J trimming: 5 bases; junction bases outside the gene matches: 5. CDR3 nucleotides: TGCAGCGTGCAGGGGGCGGGTACCGGGGAGCTGTTTTTT. It is translated as CSVQGAGTGELFF.

For the CDR3, the DNA is TGTGCCAGTAGAGGGGGGGGCGGAACTGAAGCTTTCTTT. It yields the protein CASRGGGGTEAFF. The rearrangement uses TRBV19 and TRBJ1-1, with D possibly matching TRBD1 (6 bases). Germline CDR1 is LNHDA and CDR2 is SQIVND (reference sequence). V shed 6 bases and J shed 5 bases, with 13 bases lying between them. The CDR3 runs 13 residues.